These 2 T cell receptor beta chains were all obtained from the same sample, sequenced in a study of CD8+CD57+ T cells in acquired aplastic anemia. Genomic DNA was employed as the template in profiling TCR beta VDJ and CDR3. TCRdb reprocessed the reads with MiXCR, giving one entry per CDR3 protein. The profile shows 160,000 or so distinct CDR3 sequences, about 64% of them singletons. It was patients with CD8+CD57+ cell expansion by flow cytometry who were chosen for sequencing. Sequencing used sorted CD4+, CD8+, or CD8+CD57+ T cells (not recorded which) from PBMCs. All receptors derive from a human donor with aplastic anemia.

This chain connects TRBV7-2 to TRBJ1-4; possible D gene TRBD1, 6 bases. The CDR3 runs to 14 residues. The V end lost 1 base, the J end lost 13 bases, and 16 bases lay between the germline ends. Germline lookup yields CDR1 SGHTA and CDR2 FQGNSA. CDR3 nucleotides: TGTGCCAGCAGCTTAGTGGAGGGGGGGCCAGGACTGTTTTTT. Its translation is CASSLVEGGPGLFF.

This clonotype was observed at least ten times. This chain joins TRBV20-1 and TRBJ2-7; 13 positions agree with TRBD2. Germline CDR1 is DFQATT and CDR2 is SNEGSKA (reference sequence). V was pared by 3 bases and J by 3 bases, with 2 bases of the junction left unmatched. This CDR3 contains 14 residues. CDR3 residues: CSARTSGGYYEQYV. For the CDR3, the DNA is TGCAGTGCTAGGACTAGCGGGGGGTACTACGAGCAGTACGTC.